The T cell receptor beta chain described here comes from a study of graft-versus-host responses after intestinal transplantation. Background on the study: As for transplant type, recipients had multivisceral, liver-intestinal, or isolated intestinal grafts.

Assay used: immunoSEQ multiplex PCR; TCRdb lists only in-frame clones, some missing. The data hold approximately 4,300 clones, with around 77% observed a single time. Tissue processing of the graft released intraepithelial and lamina propria lymphocytes from it. This CDR3 region has 17 residues. The germline CDR1 and CDR2 sequences are LNHDA and SQIVND (reference sequence). The origin of this receptor is a human patient who received an intestinal transplant, so some T cells may come from the graft donor. This sample comprised ileum tissue, obtained 9 days after transplant. This chain joins TRBV19 and TRBJ2-5, with D maybe TRBD2 (7 bases). The J call may not be correct, given that the DNA end is closer to TRBJ2-7. CDR3 amino acids: CASSIGSLRGPTYEQYF. CDR3 nucleotide sequence: TGTGCCAGTAGTATAGGAAGTTTGCGGGGGCCAACCTACGAGCAGTACTTC.